One and the same sample provided the 23 T cell receptor beta chains below, sequenced in a study of OX40 agonist ivuxolimab in advanced cancers. The library was produced with the immunoSEQ multiplex PCR assay. TCRdb obtained this table from immuneACCESS and retained in-frame rearrangements with V and J assigned. These tables miss some clones; where compared with another copy, unresolved V genes account for less than half of the shortfall, and the remainder is unexplained. For this sample the table gives 40,000 or so clones, of which roughly nine tenths were detected only once. The ten biggest clones cover less than 15% of the sample. Source: CD4+ or CD8+ T cells sorted from blood, taken in a trial of the OX40 agonist ivuxolimab. These receptors all come from an adult with an advanced solid tumor such as melanoma, head and neck, liver or kidney cancer.

This clone appeared a single time. The V gene is TRBV6-6, the J gene TRBJ1-4, with D hard to call. The V and J ends lost 5 bases and 14 bases respectively, with 9 bases between them. Germline lookup yields CDR1 MNHNY and CDR2 SVGAGI (reference sequence). This CDR3 contains 10 residues. The CDR3 nucleotides are TGTGCCAGCAGTCAAGGAAGGCTGTTTTTT. Its translation: CASSQGRLFF.

V and J are TRBV5-1 and TRBJ1-1; TRBD1 might be the D (5 bases). Germline V gene lookup returns CDR1 SGHRS and CDR2 YFSETQ. CDR3 size: 14 residues. V dropped 5 bases and J dropped 10 bases, with 21 bases sitting between them. The CDR3 loop reads CASSPGGGAGVAFF. The CDR3 coding sequence is TGCGCCAGCAGTCCTGGGGGAGGGGCCGGGGTAGCTTTCTTT.

This clone is labeled medium-sized. The genes are TRBV7-9 and TRBJ1-6; D ambiguous. Germline assignment: CDR1 SEHNR and CDR2 FQNEAQ (reference sequence). Between the trimmed V and J ends, which lost 6 bases and 10 bases, there was a span of 16 bases. CDR3 size: 14 residues. CDR3 DNA sequence: TGTGCCAGCAGACTGACCGGGGAAGGATCACCCCTCCACTTT. Translation: CASRLTGEGSPLHF.

The CDR3 loop is CAISEFSDRYYGYTF. CDR3 nucleotides: TGTGCCATCAGTGAGTTTTCAGACAGGTACTATGGCTACACCTTC. V and J are TRBV10-3 and TRBJ1-2; weak D call: TRBD1 (6 bases). The germline V gene encodes CDR1 ENHRY and CDR2 SYGVKD. The CDR3 contains 15 residues. The ends were cut back, 1 base at V and 3 bases at J, with 12 bases in the middle.

The chain joins TRBV6-1 to TRBJ2-7; D is unclear. The CDR3 runs to 11 residues. Germline V gives CDR1 MNHNS, CDR2 SASEGT. The V end was cut by 8 bases, the J end by 2 bases, with 7 bases between. The CDR3 DNA follows: TGTGCCAGCGCCCAGGCCTACGAGCAGTACTTC. Protein product: CASAQAYEQYF.

The rearrangement uses TRBV7-9 and TRBJ1-4; 8 bases map to TRBD1. With 4 bases clipped from V and 0 bases from J, the junction kept 7 bases outside the gene matches. The CDR3 length is 17 residues. Germline-derived CDR1 and CDR2 are SEHNR and FQNEAQ (reference sequence). CDR3 DNA sequence: TGTGCCAGCAGCTCACCGGGACAGGTTGCAACTAATGAAAAACTGTTTTTT. Amino acids: CASSSPGQVATNEKLFF.

As regards this clone: Compared with germline, one end of the junction differs, possibly owing to a read error. The genes are TRBV11-2 and TRBJ1-2; TRBD1 agrees at 7 bases. CDR3 length: 13 residues. CDR1 is SGHAT, CDR2 FQNNGV, per germline. CDR3 nucleotides: TGTGCCAGCACCTTTAGGACAGGACCGGCAATGCACTTC. Encoded protein: CASTFRTGPAMHF.

The CDR3 spells CASSLARDRRSNQPQHF. The CDR3 bases are TGTGCCAGCAGCTTGGCCCGGGACAGGAGGAGCAATCAGCCCCAGCATTTT. The chain joins TRBV5-6 to TRBJ1-5, with 8 bases fitting TRBD1. The CDR3 sequence is 17 residues long. Looked up from germline, CDR1 is SGHDT and CDR2 is YYEEEE. J was trimmed by 1 base and V by 0 bases; bases with no gene match: 6.

V usage is TRBV9 and J usage is TRBJ1-1, with a tentative D call TRBD1 (5 bases). There are 12 residues in the CDR3. Between the trimmed V and J ends, which lost 4 bases and 7 bases, there was a span of 11 bases. Per germline, CDR1 SGDLS and CDR2 YYNGEE. For the CDR3, the DNA is TGTGCCAGCAGCCCGCGACAGAATGAAGCTTTCTTT. Protein product: CASSPRQNEAFF.

V is TRBV15 and J is TRBJ2-7, with 7 bases aligning to TRBD1. The germline V gene encodes CDR1 LNHNV and CDR2 YYDKDF (reference sequence). With V trimmed by 4 bases and J by 2 bases, 11 bases remained unmatched. The CDR3 sequence is 16 residues long. CDR3 nucleotides: TGTGCCACCAGCAACAGATGGGACAGTCGAGCCTACGAGCAGTACTTC. Residues: CATSNRWDSRAYEQYF.

The CDR3 here is CASHDRGPAYGYTF. CDR3 DNA: TGTGCCAGCCATGACAGGGGCCCCGCCTATGGCTACACCTTC. The chain is built from TRBV6-1 and TRBJ1-2, with TRBD1 matching 8 bases. The CDR3 spans 14 residues. V lost 8 bases and J lost 4; bases outside the gene matches: 9. Germline CDR1 is MNHNS and CDR2 is SASEGT.

The chain employs TRBV7-9 and TRBJ2-1, with D hard to call. The germline V gene encodes CDR1 SEHNR and CDR2 FQNEAQ (reference sequence). The CDR3 spans 14 residues. Trimming took off 5 bases at V and 4 bases at J, with 12 bases between the two ends. Here the CDR3 DNA reads TGTGCCAGCAGCGTAGGAGTCGCATACAATGAGCAGTTCTTC. Amino acid sequence: CASSVGVAYNEQFF.

The chain links TRBV19 to TRBJ2-7, with D possibly called TRBD1 or TRBD2 (5 bases each). Germline V gives CDR1 LNHDA, CDR2 SQIVND (reference sequence). V was trimmed by 6 bases and J by 2 bases, leaving 14 bases between them. There are 14 residues in the CDR3. CDR3: CASRLGQGPYEQYF. CDR3 nucleotide sequence: TGTGCCAGTAGATTGGGGCAGGGACCCTACGAGCAGTACTTC.

This chain joins TRBV29-1 and TRBJ2-1, with D unresolved. V dropped 6 bases and J dropped 8 bases, with 20 bases sitting between them. Looked up from germline, CDR1 is SQVTM and CDR2 is ANQGSEA. The CDR3 has 14 amino acids. Written as DNA, the CDR3 is TGCAGCGTCCCGAGGTATCAGCCGTCCGATGAGCAGTTCTTC. Residues: CSVPRYQPSDEQFF.

The chain uses TRBV18 and TRBJ2-7, with D unresolved. Germline CDR1 is KGHSH and CDR2 is LQKENI. V lost 5 bases to trimming and J lost 0 bases, with 11 bases between them. CDR3 size: 14 residues. The chain's CDR3 is CASSDPRSSYEQYF. The CDR3 bases are TGTGCCAGCTCAGATCCAAGGAGCTCCTACGAGCAGTACTTC.

V usage is TRBV29-1 and J usage is TRBJ2-5; D is unclear. The CDR3 length is 11 residues. V was clipped by 4 bases and J by 5 bases, with 8 bases between them. CDR1 is SQVTM, CDR2 ANQGSEA, per germline. CDR3 amino acids: CSVVSVETQYF. The CDR3, as DNA: TGCAGCGTTGTGTCCGTGGAGACCCAGTACTTC. The full variable domain, its missing parts supplied by reference TRBV29-1 and TRBJ2-5, is SAVISQKPSRDICQRGTSLTIQCQVDSQVTMMFWYRQQPGQSLTLIATANQGSEATYESGFVIDKFPISRPNLTFSTLTVSNMSPEDSSIYLCSVVSVETQYFGPGTRLLVL.

This rearrangement joins TRBV29-1 to TRBJ1-1; possibly TRBD1 for D (5 bases). Trimming stripped 0 bases from V and 12 bases from J, with 14 bases between. This CDR3 is 12 amino acids long. In germline, CDR1 is SQVTM, CDR2 ANQGSEA. DNA for the CDR3: TGCAGCGTTGAAGAAGGTTGGGACGAATCTTTCTTT. The encoded protein is CSVEEGWDESFF.

The genes are TRBV5-6 and TRBJ2-1, with D possibly matching TRBD1 (6 bases). Germline CDR1 is SGHDT and CDR2 is YYEEEE. V dropped 2 bases and J dropped 3 bases, with 12 bases sitting between them. The CDR3 contains 15 residues. This chain's CDR3 is CASSLGRGLYNEQFF. The DNA for the CDR3 is TGTGCCAGCAGCTTAGGCAGGGGCCTCTACAATGAGCAGTTCTTC.

The chain uses TRBV21-1 and TRBJ1-3; TRBD1, the table's D call, lacks a check against the DNA. TRBV21-1 is listed as a pseudogene. The length of the CDR3 is 24 residues. The CDR3: CASSKEDRGRFQLFNSRSGNTIYF. DNA of the CDR3: TGTGCCAGCAGCAAAGAGGACAGGGGGCGCTTTCAACTTTTTAACTCCCGCTCTGGAAACACCATATATTTT.

The rearrangement joins TRBV15 to TRBJ2-4; D not resolved. In germline, CDR1 is LNHNV, CDR2 YYDKDF (reference sequence). The V gene lost 5 bases and the J gene lost 0 bases, with 11 bases spanning the gap. The CDR3 is 15 amino acids. The CDR3: CATSPTPLAKNIQYF. The CDR3 region has the DNA TGTGCCACCAGCCCGACTCCTTTAGCCAAAAACATTCAGTACTTC.

The rearrangement links TRBV7-9 to TRBJ2-1, with 7 nucleotides matching TRBD2. The trim removed 5 bases at V and 4 bases at J, leaving 8 bases unmatched. The germline V gene encodes CDR1 SEHNR and CDR2 FQNEAQ (reference sequence). The CDR3 has 15 residues. CDR3 protein: CASSPGLAEYNEQFF. CDR3 bases: TGTGCCAGCAGCCCCGGTCTAGCGGAATACAATGAGCAGTTCTTC.

DNA of the CDR3: TGTGCCAGCAGTTACGGGGGGGAAAAGCAGTACTTC. Translation gives CASSYGGEKQYF. The rearrangement joins TRBV6-5 to TRBJ2-7, with 7 bases fitting TRBD2. Trimming removed 2 bases from V and 8 bases from J; junction bases left unmatched: 3. The CDR3 is 12 residues long. Germline-derived CDR1 and CDR2 are MNHEY and SVGAGI.

This clone has only a few counts. This rearrangement joins TRBV9 to TRBJ2-1; a weak D match, TRBD1 (5 bases). V shed 0 bases and J shed 8 bases, with 15 bases lying between them. CDR3 length: 15 residues. Germline V CDR1 and CDR2: SGDLS, YYNGEE. CDR3 DNA: TGTGCCAGCAGCGTAGGGGCAGGGTTAGGCCATGAGCAGTTCTTC. Translating gives CASSVGAGLGHEQFF.